These 9 T cell receptor beta chains share one sample of origin, sequenced in a study of OX40 agonist ivuxolimab in advanced cancers. The method was immunoSEQ multiplex PCR; TCRdb's version includes in-frame clones alone and lacks a portion of them. Among 8,900 or so clones listed, 55% to 85% were seen once. The sample here was CD4+ or CD8+ T cells sorted from blood, taken in a trial of the OX40 agonist ivuxolimab. The source of these receptors is an adult with an advanced solid tumor such as melanoma, head and neck, liver or kidney cancer.

By proportion, this clone is medium-sized. The chain joins TRBV27 to TRBJ1-1; no firm D call. Germline V gene data show CDR1 as MNHEY and CDR2 as SMNVEV (reference sequence). This CDR3 contains 15 residues. The germline V and J ends were trimmed by 2 bases and 0 bases, with 10 bases remaining between them. The CDR3 here is CASSLIRQLNTEAFF. CDR3 sequence (DNA): TGTGCCAGCAGTTTAATTCGGCAGCTGAACACTGAAGCTTTCTTT.

This clone has more than one count but fewer than ten. J is TRBJ2-5 and V is TRBV6-5; TRBD1 or TRBD2 may be the D gene (6 bases each). The CDR3 is made up of 15 amino acids. Trimming took off 7 bases at V and 5 bases at J, with 20 bases between the two ends. CDR1 and CDR2 from the germline V gene are MNHEY and SVGAGI. The CDR3 loop reads CASTPGAGVPETQYF. DNA for the CDR3: TGTGCCAGCACCCCGGGGGCAGGTGTACCCGAGACCCAGTACTTC.

This clone was seen only a few times. The gene calls are TRBV11-2 and TRBJ2-7, with a tentative D call TRBD2 (5 bases). Trimming pared 6 bases from V and 2 bases from J, leaving 14 bases between. The CDR3 extends over 14 amino acids. Germline V gene data show CDR1 as SGHAT and CDR2 as FQNNGV. CDR3 residues: CASSPPSGAYEQYF. The CDR3, as DNA: TGTGCCAGCAGTCCCCCGAGCGGTGCCTACGAGCAGTACTTC.

The genes are TRBV6-1 and TRBJ2-1; D is unresolved. The V gene's germline CDR1 is MNHNS and CDR2 SASEGT. V shed 1 base and J shed 10 bases, with 11 bases lying between them. This CDR3 is 13 amino acids long. DNA of the CDR3: TGTGCCAGCAGTGAAGTGGTGGCATCCGAGCAGTTCTTC. Amino acids: CASSEVVASEQFF.

The chain uses TRBV27 and TRBJ2-1; 7 positions match TRBD2. V lost 3 bases to trimming and J lost 2 bases; unmatched junction nucleotides: 4. The CDR3 has 15 residues. Germline V gene lookup returns CDR1 MNHEY and CDR2 SMNVEV (reference sequence). The CDR3 DNA sequence: TGTGCCAGCAGTTTCAGTGGGGGGGCCTACAATGAGCAGTTCTTC. Translation: CASSFSGGAYNEQFF.

The chain joins TRBV29-1 to TRBJ2-2; unclear D gene. CDR1 is SQVTM and CDR2 is ANQGSEA in the germline V gene. Trimming left V 3 bases short and J 5 bases short, with 7 bases between. CDR3 length: 12 amino acids. The CDR3 protein is CSVEERTGELFF. CDR3 DNA sequence: TGCAGCGTTGAGGAACGGACCGGGGAGCTGTTTTTT.

The chain uses TRBV4-1 and TRBJ2-1, with D maybe TRBD2 (7 bases). The germline gives CDR1 MGHRA, CDR2 YSYEKL. The germline V and J ends were trimmed by 8 bases and 15 bases, with 35 bases remaining between them. The CDR3 covers 17 residues. CDR3 sequence reads: CASGGGSAGTPTRMLFF. The CDR3 DNA sequence: TGCGCCAGCGGGGGGGGATCGGCCGGGACACCTACGAGGATGCTGTTCTTC.

This clone appeared a few times. This chain links TRBV29-1 with TRBJ2-7; D may be TRBD1 or TRBD2 (5 bases each). With 6 bases removed from V and 2 bases from J, the gap between germline ends came to 14 bases. The germline V gene has CDR1 SQVTM and CDR2 ANQGSEA. CDR3 size: 13 residues. CDR3 nucleotide sequence: TGCAGCGTGGTAAAGGGACCAGCCTACGAGCAGTACTTC. Translation gives CSVVKGPAYEQYF.

This clone was counted ten times or more. J is TRBJ2-2 and V is TRBV5-1; 10 bases are shared with TRBD2. Germline V CDR1 and CDR2: SGHRS, YFSETQ. The CDR3 extends over 19 amino acids. With V trimmed by 2 bases and J by 2 bases, 12 bases remained unmatched. CDR3 DNA sequence: TGCGCCAGCAGCTTACATCGGGTTCTAGCGGGGGACAACACCGGGGAGCTGTTTTTT. This gives the protein CASSLHRVLAGDNTGELFF.